This TCR beta chain was sequenced during a study of spatial heterogeneity in lung cancer. Whole-study context: Averaged across combinations, each unique TCR and UMI pairing appeared more than ten times in raw reads, which were uncorrected.

As for time point: sample taken at primary tumor resection. Tumor, nontumor lung or frozen PBMC supplied whole RNA that was sequenced unsorted. The cohort: over 65 early-stage, untreated non-small cell lung cancer patients. The CDR3 runs to 16 residues. Trimming removed 1 base from V and 6 bases from J; junction bases left unmatched: 7. TCRdb ran MiXCR on the 5' RACE reads and lists one entry per CDR3 protein. The sample has about 75,000 distinct CDR3 sequences; about an eighth are singletons. The sequenced sample was PBMCs, obtained at surgery. This clonotype was sampled from a male donor with early-stage non-small cell lung cancer. The rearrangement joins TRBV12-3 or TRBV12-4 to TRBJ2-2; TRBD1 agrees at 8 bases. The CDR3 sequence: CASSLEAGGWAGELFF. CDR3 DNA sequence: TGTGCCAGCAGTTTAGAGGCAGGGGGCTGGGCCGGGGAGCTGTTTTTT.